This T cell receptor (beta chain) appears in the sequencing data of a study of blood T cell repertoires in COVID-19. The CDR3 runs to 15 residues. CDR1 and CDR2 from the germline V gene are LGHNA and YNFKEQ. Losses at the gene ends were 1 base for V and 1 base for J; bases not matched to a gene: 2. As processed by the authors: Using reference gene primer amplification, nucleated cell counts were estimated. Clones were sequenced by immunoSEQ multiplex PCR, and TCRdb holds only the in-frame ones, with some missing. The V and J calls and clone size are taken from that table; D and trimming were inferred from the DNA. The sample has roughly 49,000 clones, 90% to 95% seen once; the top ten hold approximately 1%.

The source is a man aged 60 to 69 with COVID-19, enrolled during active disease. The specimen was peripheral blood. J is TRBJ2-3 and V is TRBV4-2; 7 bases are a match to TRBD2. The CDR3 region has the DNA TGTGCCAGCAGCCAAGCTGGGGGGGGCACAGATACGCAGTATTTT. Protein: CASSQAGGGTDTQYF.